The 14 T cell receptor beta chains given below trace back to one sample, sequenced in a study of blood T cell repertoires in COVID-19. Libraries were prepared by immunoSEQ multiplex PCR; TCRdb keeps only in-frame clonotypes and omits some of them. This sample has about 230,000 clones; approximately 84% occur once, and the top ten carry approximately 2%. Sample: PBMCs or T cells enriched from blood (not recorded which). The receptors originated from a man aged 55 to 70 who had recovered from COVID-19.

The chain combines TRBV3-1 (or the pseudogene TRBV3-2) with TRBJ2-5, with 10 bases fitting TRBD2. The CDR3 is 15 residues long. The trim removed 7 bases at V and 1 base at J, leaving 6 bases unmatched. Germline V CDR1 and CDR2: LGHDT, YNNKEL (reference sequence). The CDR3 nucleotides are TGTGCCAGCACGGCGACTAGCGGGTTCCAAGAGACCCAGTACTTC. It encodes CASTATSGFQETQYF.

The genes are TRBV19 and TRBJ1-1; D remains unclear. Germline V gene sequence: CDR1 LNHDA, CDR2 SQIVND (reference sequence). The CDR3 sequence is 12 residues long. Trimming left V 4 bases short and J 7 bases short, with 10 bases between. The CDR3 DNA sequence: TGTGCCAGTAGTAATTGGGCCCATGAAGCTTTCTTT. Protein sequence: CASSNWAHEAFF.

The sample holds a few counts of this clone. The chain is built from TRBV24-1 and TRBJ1-2, with D unresolved. Trimming left V 6 bases short and J 8 bases short, with 12 bases between. The CDR3 is made up of 12 amino acids. The germline V gene has CDR1 KGHDR and CDR2 SFDVKD. CDR3 DNA sequence: TGTGCCACCAGTACTACGAGTGGGGGCTACACCTTC. Its protein product is CATSTTSGGYTF.

V usage is TRBV28 and J usage is TRBJ2-7, with D possibly being TRBD1 (6 bases). This CDR3 is built from 14 residues. Trimming removed 7 bases from V and 7 bases from J, with 20 bases in between. The germline V gene encodes CDR1 MDHEN and CDR2 SYDVKM. The CDR3 nucleotides read TGTGCCAGCACACCTGGGGGCAGGGTGGGAGAGCAGTACTTC. It specifies CASTPGGRVGEQYF.

The V call is TRBV11-3, the J call TRBJ1-2; tentatively, D is TRBD1 (5 bases). With 4 bases removed from V and 2 bases from J, the gap between germline ends came to 14 bases. Germline V CDR1 and CDR2: SGHNT, YENEEA. The CDR3 length is 15 residues. CDR3 bases: TGTGCCAGCAGCTCCGCGGGGGTCGGGAACTATGGCTACACCTTC. The encoded protein is CASSSAGVGNYGYTF.

The chain combines TRBV4-3 with TRBJ1-1, with D possibly TRBD1 on 6 matching bases. Trimming left V 1 base short and J 1 base short, with 16 bases between. This CDR3 is 17 amino acids long. Germline V gives CDR1 LGHNA, CDR2 YSLEER. For the CDR3, the DNA is TGCGCCAGCAGCCAAGCAGTGGGACAACTCCCGAACACTGAAGCTTTCTTT. It encodes CASSQAVGQLPNTEAFF.

This rearrangement joins TRBV5-1 to TRBJ2-7, with D hard to call. V gave up 0 bases and J gave up 3 bases, with 7 bases separating them. Germline V gene data show CDR1 as SGHRS and CDR2 as YFSETQ. The CDR3 length is 13 residues. The CDR3 protein is CASSLEAFYEQYF. DNA of the CDR3: TGCGCCAGCAGCTTGGAAGCCTTCTACGAGCAGTACTTC.

This chain connects TRBV7-8 to TRBJ2-2; 8 bases line up with TRBD1. In germline, CDR1 is SGHVS, CDR2 FQNEAQ. J lost 8 bases, V lost 6 bases, and 11 bases had no gene match. The CDR3 is 15 amino acids. DNA of the CDR3: TGTGCCAGCAGTCGGGACAGGACCTCGGTAGGGGAGCTGTTTTTT. Translation gives CASSRDRTSVGELFF.

CDR3 region: CASSQGGGSQSPLHF. CDR3 DNA sequence: TGCGCCAGCAGCCAAGGAGGGGGAAGTCAGTCACCCCTCCACTTT. The J gene is TRBJ1-6, the V gene TRBV4-3; D perhaps matches TRBD1 (6 bases). The CDR3 length is 15 residues. Germline V lookup: CDR1 LGHNA, CDR2 YSLEER. Trimming took off 1 base at V and 10 bases at J, with 14 bases between the two ends.

The chain couples TRBV2 to TRBJ1-3, with no clear D. From germline, CDR1 is SNHLY and CDR2 FYNNEI. V shed 4 bases and J shed 0 bases, with 16 bases lying between them. The CDR3 length is 17 residues. In DNA form, the CDR3 reads TGTGCCAGCAGTGCTCGGTCTGGGCGTTTCTCTGGAAACACCATATATTTT. It yields the protein CASSARSGRFSGNTIYF.

This chain joins TRBV7-2 and TRBJ1-1; 7 bases are a match to TRBD1. The V gene's germline CDR1 is SGHTA and CDR2 FQGNSA. CDR3 length: 16 amino acids. V lost 4 bases to trimming and J lost 1 base; unmatched junction nucleotides: 9. The CDR3 region has the DNA TGTGCCAGCAGCTACACCGCCGGGACAGCGAACACTGAAGCTTTCTTT. Translated, it gives CASSYTAGTANTEAFF.

V and J are TRBV20-1 and TRBJ1-2; 9 positions agree with TRBD1. The germline CDR1 and CDR2 sequences are DFQATT and SNEGSKA (reference sequence). The CDR3 covers 14 residues. With 3 bases clipped from V and 3 bases from J, the junction kept 5 bases outside the gene matches. The CDR3 bases are TGCAGTGCTAGTAAAACAGGGGGCGACTATGGCTACACCTTC. Translated, it gives CSASKTGGDYGYTF.

This clone was detected a few times. The V and J genes are TRBV7-3 and TRBJ2-7; no firm D call. Trimming pared 5 bases from V and 3 bases from J, leaving 23 bases between. The CDR3 extends over 17 amino acids. Germline CDR1 is SGHTA and CDR2 is FQGTGA. DNA of the CDR3: TGTGCCAGCAGCACAACTGGCAGGAACATCATGTACTACGAGCAGTACTTC. Translation: CASSTTGRNIMYYEQYF.

The chain uses TRBV5-5 and TRBJ2-1; 7 positions match TRBD1. The CDR3 sequence is 15 residues long. Trimming at V came to 4 bases and at J to 12 bases, leaving 16 bases not matched to a gene. Germline assignment: CDR1 SGHKS and CDR2 YYEKEE (reference sequence). This CDR3 is CASSPSGSGTVGQFF. The CDR3 DNA reads as TGTGCCAGCAGCCCGAGTGGCTCCGGGACAGTGGGGCAGTTCTTC.